These 2 T cell receptor beta chains were all obtained from the same sample, sequenced in a study of lymphopenia after photon versus proton radiotherapy. Generated by immunoSEQ multiplex PCR, the TCRdb table keeps only in-frame clones and is missing some. The sample lists tens of thousands of clones; roughly 83% were seen once. The sequences come from peripheral blood, collected from a patient treated with proton-based radiotherapy. All receptors come from a man aged 55 to 69 with pancreatic cancer.

The chain recombines TRBV14 with TRBJ2-6; 7 bases are shared with TRBD2. V shed 4 bases and J 1 base; nucleotides not matched to a gene: 1. Germline V gives CDR1 SGHDN, CDR2 FVKESK. This CDR3 has 15 amino acids. CDR3 sequence: CASSRGGSGANVLTF. In DNA, the CDR3 is TGTGCCAGCAGCCGGGGGGGATCTGGGGCCAACGTCCTGACTTTC.

This chain joins TRBV5-1 and TRBJ2-3; TRBD2 matches at 7 bases. The V segment lost 5 bases and the J segment 2 bases; nucleotides outside the gene matches: 8. Looked up from germline, CDR1 is SGHRS and CDR2 is YFSETQ. The CDR3 totals 15 residues. CDR3 amino acids: CASSAGTTYTDTQYF. CDR3 sequence (DNA): TGCGCCAGCAGTGCCGGGACTACATACACAGATACGCAGTATTTT.